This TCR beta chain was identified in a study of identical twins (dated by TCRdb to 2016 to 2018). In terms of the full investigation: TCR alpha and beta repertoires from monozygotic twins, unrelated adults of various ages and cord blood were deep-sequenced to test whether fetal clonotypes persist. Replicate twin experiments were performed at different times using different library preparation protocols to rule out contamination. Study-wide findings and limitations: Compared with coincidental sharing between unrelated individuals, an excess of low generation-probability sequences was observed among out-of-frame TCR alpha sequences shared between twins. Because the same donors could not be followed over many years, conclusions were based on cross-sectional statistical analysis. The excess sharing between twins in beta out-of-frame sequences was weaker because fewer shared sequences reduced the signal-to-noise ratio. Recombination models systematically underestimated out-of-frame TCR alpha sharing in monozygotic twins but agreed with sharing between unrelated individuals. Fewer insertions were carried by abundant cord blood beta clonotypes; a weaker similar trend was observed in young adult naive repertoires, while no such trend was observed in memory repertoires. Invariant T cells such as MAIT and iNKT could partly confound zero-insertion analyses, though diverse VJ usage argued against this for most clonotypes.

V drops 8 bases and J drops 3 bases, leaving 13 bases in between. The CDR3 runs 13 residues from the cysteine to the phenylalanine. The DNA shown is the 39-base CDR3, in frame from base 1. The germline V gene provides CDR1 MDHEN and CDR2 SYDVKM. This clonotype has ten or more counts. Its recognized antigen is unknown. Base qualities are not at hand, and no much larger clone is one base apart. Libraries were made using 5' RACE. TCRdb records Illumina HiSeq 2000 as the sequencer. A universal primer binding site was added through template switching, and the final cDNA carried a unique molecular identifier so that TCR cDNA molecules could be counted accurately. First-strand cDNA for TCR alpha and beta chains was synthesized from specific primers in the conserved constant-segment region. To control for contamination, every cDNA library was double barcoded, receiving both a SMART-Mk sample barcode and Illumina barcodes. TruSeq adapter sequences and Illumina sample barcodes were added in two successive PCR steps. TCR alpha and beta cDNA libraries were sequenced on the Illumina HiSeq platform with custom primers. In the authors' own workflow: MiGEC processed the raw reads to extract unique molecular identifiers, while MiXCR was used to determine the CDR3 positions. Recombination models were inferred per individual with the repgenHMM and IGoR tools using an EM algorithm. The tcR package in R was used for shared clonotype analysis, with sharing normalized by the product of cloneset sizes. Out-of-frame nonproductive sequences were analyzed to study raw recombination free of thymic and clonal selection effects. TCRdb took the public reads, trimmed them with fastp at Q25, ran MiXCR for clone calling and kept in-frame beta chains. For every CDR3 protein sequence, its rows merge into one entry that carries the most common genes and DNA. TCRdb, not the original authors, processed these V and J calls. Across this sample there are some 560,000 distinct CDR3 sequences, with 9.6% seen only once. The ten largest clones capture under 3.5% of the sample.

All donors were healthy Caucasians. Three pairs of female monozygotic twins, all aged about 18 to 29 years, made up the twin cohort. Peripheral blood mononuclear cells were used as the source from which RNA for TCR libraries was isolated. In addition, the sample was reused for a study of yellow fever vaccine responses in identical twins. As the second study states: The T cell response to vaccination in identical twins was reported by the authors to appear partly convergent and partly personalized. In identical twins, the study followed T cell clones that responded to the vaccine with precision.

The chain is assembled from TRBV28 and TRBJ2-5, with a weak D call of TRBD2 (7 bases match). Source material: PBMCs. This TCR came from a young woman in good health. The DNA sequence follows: TGTGCCAGCGTAACGGGGGGCGAAGAGACCCAGTACTTC. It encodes CASVTGGEETQYF. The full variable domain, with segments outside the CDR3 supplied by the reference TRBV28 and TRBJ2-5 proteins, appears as DVKVTQSSRYLVKRTGEKVFLECVQDMDHENMFWYRQDPGLGLRLIYFSYDVKMKEKGDIPEGYSVSREKKERFSLILESASTNQTSMYLCASVTGGEETQYFGPGTRLLVL.